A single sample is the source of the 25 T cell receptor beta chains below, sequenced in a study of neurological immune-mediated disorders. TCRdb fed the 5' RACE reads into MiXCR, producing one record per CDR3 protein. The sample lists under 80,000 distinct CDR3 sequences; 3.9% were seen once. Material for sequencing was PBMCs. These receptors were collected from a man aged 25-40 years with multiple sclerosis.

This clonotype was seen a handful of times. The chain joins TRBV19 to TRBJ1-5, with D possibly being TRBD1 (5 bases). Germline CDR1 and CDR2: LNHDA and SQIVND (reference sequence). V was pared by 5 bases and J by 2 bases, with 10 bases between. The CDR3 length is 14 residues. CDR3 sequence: CASSDRGGNQPQHF. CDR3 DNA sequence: TGTGCCAGTAGTGACCGGGGCGGCAATCAGCCCCAGCATTTT. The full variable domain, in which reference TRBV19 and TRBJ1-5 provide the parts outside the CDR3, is DGGITQSPKYLFRKEGQNVTLSCEQNLNHDAMYWYRQDPGQGLRLIYYSQIVNDFQKGDIAEGYSVSREKKESFPLTVTSAQKNPTAFYLCASSDRGGNQPQHFGDGTRLSIL.

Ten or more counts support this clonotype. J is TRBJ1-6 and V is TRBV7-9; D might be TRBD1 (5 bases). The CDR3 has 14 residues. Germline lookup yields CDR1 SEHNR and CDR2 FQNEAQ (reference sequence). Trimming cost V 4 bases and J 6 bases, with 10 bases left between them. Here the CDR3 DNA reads TGTGCCAGCAGCTCAGGGACGAGTAATTCACCCCTCCACTTT. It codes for CASSSGTSNSPLHF. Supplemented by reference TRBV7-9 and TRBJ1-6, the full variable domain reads DTGVSQNPRHKITKRGQNVTFRCDPISEHNRLYWYRQTLGQGPEFLTYFQNEAQLEKSRLLSDRFSAERPKGSFSTLEIQRTEQGDSAMYLCASSSGTSNSPLHFGNGTRLTVT.

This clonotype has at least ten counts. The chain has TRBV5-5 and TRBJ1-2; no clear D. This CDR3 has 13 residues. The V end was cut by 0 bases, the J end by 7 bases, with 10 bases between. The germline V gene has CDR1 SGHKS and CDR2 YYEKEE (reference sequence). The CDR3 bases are TGTGCCAGCAGCTTGGACCCAGGTCGTGGCTACACCTTC. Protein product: CASSLDPGRGYTF.

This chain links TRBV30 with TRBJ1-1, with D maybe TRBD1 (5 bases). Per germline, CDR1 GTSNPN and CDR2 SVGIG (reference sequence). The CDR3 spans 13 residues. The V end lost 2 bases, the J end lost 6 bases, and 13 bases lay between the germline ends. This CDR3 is CAWSPGSWAEAFF. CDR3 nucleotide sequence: TGTGCCTGGAGTCCAGGGTCTTGGGCTGAAGCTTTCTTT.

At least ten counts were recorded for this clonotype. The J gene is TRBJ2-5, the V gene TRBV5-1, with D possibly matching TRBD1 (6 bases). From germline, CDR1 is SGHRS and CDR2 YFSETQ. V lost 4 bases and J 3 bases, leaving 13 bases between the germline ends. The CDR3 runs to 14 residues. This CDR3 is CASSPRQVEETQYF. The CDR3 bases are TGCGCCAGCAGCCCAAGACAGGTAGAAGAGACCCAGTACTTC.

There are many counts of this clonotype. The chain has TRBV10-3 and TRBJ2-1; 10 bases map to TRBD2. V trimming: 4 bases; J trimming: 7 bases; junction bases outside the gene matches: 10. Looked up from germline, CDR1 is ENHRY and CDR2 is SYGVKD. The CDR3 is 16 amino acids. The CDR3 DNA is TGTGCCATCAGTGGTCCCCCAGCGGGGGGGATGAATGAGCAGTTCTTC. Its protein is CAISGPPAGGMNEQFF.

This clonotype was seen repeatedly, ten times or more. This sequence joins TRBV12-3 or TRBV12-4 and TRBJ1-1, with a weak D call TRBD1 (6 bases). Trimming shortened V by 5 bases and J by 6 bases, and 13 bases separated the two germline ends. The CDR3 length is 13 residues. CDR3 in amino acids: CASSTRGGSEAFF. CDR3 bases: TGTGCCAGCAGTACTAGAGGGGGATCTGAAGCTTTCTTT.

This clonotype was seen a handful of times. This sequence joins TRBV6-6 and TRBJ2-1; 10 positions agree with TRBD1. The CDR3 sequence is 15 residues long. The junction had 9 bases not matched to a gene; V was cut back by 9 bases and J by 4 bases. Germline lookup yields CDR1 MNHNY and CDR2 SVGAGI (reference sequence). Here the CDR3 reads CASNFGTGVYNEQFF. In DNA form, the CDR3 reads TGTGCCAGTAACTTCGGGACAGGGGTTTACAATGAGCAGTTCTTC.

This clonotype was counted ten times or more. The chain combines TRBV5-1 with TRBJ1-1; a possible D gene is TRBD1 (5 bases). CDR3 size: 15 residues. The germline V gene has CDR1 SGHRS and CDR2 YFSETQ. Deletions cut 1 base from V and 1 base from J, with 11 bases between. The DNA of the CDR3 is TGCGCCAGCAGCTTGTTTGGGGGGTCGAACACTGAAGCTTTCTTT. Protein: CASSLFGGSNTEAFF.

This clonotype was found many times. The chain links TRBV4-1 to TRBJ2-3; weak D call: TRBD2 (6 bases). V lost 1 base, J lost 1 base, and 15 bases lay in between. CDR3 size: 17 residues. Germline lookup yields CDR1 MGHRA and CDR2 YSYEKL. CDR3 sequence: CASSQVARGIGTDTQYF. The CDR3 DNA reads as TGCGCCAGCAGCCAAGTCGCCCGGGGGATAGGCACAGATACGCAGTATTTT.

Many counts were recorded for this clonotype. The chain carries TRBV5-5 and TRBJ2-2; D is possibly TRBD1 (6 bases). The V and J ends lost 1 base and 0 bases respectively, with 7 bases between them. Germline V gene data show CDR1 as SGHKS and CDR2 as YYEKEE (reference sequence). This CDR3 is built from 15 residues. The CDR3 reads CASSLTGTNTGELFF. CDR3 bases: TGTGCCAGCAGCTTGACAGGGACGAACACCGGGGAGCTGTTTTTT.

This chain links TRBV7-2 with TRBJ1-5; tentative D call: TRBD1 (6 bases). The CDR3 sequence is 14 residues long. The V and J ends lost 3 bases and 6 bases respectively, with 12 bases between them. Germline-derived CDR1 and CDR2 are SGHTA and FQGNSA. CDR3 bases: TGTGCCAGCAGCTTCAAGGGGGTGAGTCAGCCCCAGCATTTT. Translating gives CASSFKGVSQPQHF.

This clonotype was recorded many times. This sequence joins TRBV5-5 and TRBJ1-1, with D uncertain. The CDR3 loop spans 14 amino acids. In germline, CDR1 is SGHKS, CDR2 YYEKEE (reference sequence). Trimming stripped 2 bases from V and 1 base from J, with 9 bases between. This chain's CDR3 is CASSFWHANTEAFF. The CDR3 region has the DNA TGTGCCAGCAGCTTCTGGCACGCGAACACTGAAGCTTTCTTT.

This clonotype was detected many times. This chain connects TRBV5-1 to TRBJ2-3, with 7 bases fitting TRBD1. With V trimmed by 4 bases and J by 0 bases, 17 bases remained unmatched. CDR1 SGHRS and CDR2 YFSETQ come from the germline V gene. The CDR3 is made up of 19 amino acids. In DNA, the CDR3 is TGCGCCAGCAGCACCACACCGGGACAGACGATATCTAGCACAGATACGCAGTATTTT. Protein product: CASSTTPGQTISSTDTQYF.

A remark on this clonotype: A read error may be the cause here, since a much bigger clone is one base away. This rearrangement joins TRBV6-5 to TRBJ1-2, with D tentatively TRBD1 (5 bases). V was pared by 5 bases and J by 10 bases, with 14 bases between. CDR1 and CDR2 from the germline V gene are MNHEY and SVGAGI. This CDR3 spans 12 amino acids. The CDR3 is CASSDKGRDYTF. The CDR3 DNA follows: TGTGCCAGCAGTGACAAGGGGAGGGACTACACCTTC.

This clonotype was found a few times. For the CDR3, the DNA is TGTGCCAGCAGTGAAGCAAGTGGATACGAGCAGTACTTC. This sequence encodes CASSEASGYEQYF. This chain uses TRBV6-1 with TRBJ2-7; D not resolved. The germline V gene has CDR1 MNHNS and CDR2 SASEGT. The V gene lost 0 bases and the J gene lost 4 bases, with 7 bases spanning the gap. This CDR3 has 13 residues.

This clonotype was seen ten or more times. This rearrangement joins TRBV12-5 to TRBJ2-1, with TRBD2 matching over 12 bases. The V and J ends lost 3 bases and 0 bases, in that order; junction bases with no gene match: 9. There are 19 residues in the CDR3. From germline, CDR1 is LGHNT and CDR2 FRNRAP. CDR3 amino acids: CASGFLGLAGGPSYNEQFF. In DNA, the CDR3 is TGTGCTAGTGGTTTTTTAGGGCTAGCGGGGGGGCCCTCCTACAATGAGCAGTTCTTC.

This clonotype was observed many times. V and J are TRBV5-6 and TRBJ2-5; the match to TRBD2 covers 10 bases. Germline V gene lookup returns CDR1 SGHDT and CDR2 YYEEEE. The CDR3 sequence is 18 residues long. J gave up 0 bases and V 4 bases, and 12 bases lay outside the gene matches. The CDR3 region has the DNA TGTGCCAGCAGCCTGGCTCTAGCGGGGGTTCGATACCAAGAGACCCAGTACTTC. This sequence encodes CASSLALAGVRYQETQYF.

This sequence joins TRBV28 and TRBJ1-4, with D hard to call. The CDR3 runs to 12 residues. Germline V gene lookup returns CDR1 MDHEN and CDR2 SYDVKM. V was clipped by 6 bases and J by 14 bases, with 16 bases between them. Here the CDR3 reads CASSTDRQRLFF. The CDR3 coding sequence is TGTGCCAGCAGCACCGACCGCCAGAGGCTGTTTTTT.

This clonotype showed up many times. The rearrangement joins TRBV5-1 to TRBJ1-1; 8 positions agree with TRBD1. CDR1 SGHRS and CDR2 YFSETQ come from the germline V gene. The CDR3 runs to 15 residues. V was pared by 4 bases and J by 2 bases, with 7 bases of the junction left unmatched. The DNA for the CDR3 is TGCGCCAGCAGCCTACAGGGGGTGGGCAACACTGAAGCTTTCTTT. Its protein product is CASSLQGVGNTEAFF.

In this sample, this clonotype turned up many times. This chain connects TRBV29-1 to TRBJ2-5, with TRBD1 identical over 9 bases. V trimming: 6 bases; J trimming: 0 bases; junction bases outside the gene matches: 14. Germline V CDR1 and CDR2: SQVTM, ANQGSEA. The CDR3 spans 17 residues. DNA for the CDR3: TGCAGCGTCGGGACAGGGCCTTCACTCCCGCACCAAGAGACCCAGTACTTC. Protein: CSVGTGPSLPHQETQYF.

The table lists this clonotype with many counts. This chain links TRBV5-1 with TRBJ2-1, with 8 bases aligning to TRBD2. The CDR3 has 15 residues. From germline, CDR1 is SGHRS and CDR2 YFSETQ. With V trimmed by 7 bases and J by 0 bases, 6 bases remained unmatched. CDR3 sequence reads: CASRPRGDSYNEQFF. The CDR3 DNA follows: TGCGCCAGCCGCCCGCGGGGGGACTCCTACAATGAGCAGTTCTTC.

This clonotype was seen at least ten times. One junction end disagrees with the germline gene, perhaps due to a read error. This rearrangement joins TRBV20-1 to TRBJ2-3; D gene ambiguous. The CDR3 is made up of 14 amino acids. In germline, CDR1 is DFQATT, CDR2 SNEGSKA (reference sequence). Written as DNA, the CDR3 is TGCAGTGCTCGAGACGCGGACAGCACAGATACGCAGTATTTT. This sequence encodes CSARDADSTDTQYF.

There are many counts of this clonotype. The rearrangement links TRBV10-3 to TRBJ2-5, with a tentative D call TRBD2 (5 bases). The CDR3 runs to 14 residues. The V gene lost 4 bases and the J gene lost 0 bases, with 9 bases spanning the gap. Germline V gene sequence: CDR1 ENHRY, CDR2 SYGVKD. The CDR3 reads CAISASGNQETQYF. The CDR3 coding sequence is TGTGCCATCAGTGCCTCCGGGAACCAAGAGACCCAGTACTTC.

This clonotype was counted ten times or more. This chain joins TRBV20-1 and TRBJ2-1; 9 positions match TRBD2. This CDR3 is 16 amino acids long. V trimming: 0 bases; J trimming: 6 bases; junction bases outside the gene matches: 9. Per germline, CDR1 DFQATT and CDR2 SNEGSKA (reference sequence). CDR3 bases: TGCAGTGCTAGAGAGGCTGGCGGGGGGGCCAGCAATGAGCAGTTCTTC. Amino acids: CSAREAGGGASNEQFF.